This entry lists 21 T cell receptor beta chains sequenced from one sample in a study of T-cell reconstitution after alpha-beta-depleted transplantation in children. Using unique molecular identifiers, the investigators prepared the TCRbeta library. TCRdb processed the PCR reads anew with MiXCR; each CDR3 protein has one entry. Of 330,000 or so distinct CDR3 sequences detected, 10% to 13% appear once; the ten largest clones hold around 2.3%. The material sequenced was PBMCs from the stem cell graft donor, taken from the stem cell graft. Every receptor here comes from a human donor who donated a stem cell graft to a child with acute lymphoblastic leukemia.

V and J are TRBV18 and TRBJ1-4; D ambiguous. CDR1 KGHSH and CDR2 LQKENI come from the germline V gene. The CDR3 extends over 15 amino acids. The V end lost 2 bases, the J end lost 0 bases, and 7 bases lay between the germline ends. CDR3 DNA sequence: TGTGCCAGCTCACCAATGAGCGCAACTAATGAAAAACTGTTTTTT. It is translated as CASSPMSATNEKLFF.

This chain links TRBV21-1 with TRBJ2-1; the D call TRBD2 from the table was never checked on the DNA. TRBV21-1 is assigned pseudogene status. The CDR3 runs 18 residues. The CDR3 nucleotides are TGTGCCAGCAGCAAATGTGCTCTGTGGGCTAGAGAAGGCAATGAGCAGTTCTTC. Its translation is CASSKCALWAREGNEQFF.

The chain links TRBV4-3 to TRBJ2-1; TRBD2 aligns across 9 bases. V trimming: 0 bases; J trimming: 9 bases; junction bases outside the gene matches: 12. The CDR3 is 17 residues long. Per germline, CDR1 LGHNA and CDR2 YSLEER. The CDR3 spells CASSQDGPSGTPAEQFF. The CDR3 nucleotides read TGCGCCAGCAGCCAAGATGGTCCTAGCGGGACTCCGGCTGAGCAGTTCTTC.

Here the CDR3 DNA reads TGCAGCGTTGAAGATGGGGGTGAAGGGTCTGGAAACACCATATATTTT. Translating gives CSVEDGGEGSGNTIYF. The genes are TRBV29-1 and TRBJ1-3; D may be TRBD1 (5 bases). In germline, CDR1 is SQVTM, CDR2 ANQGSEA. V lost 0 bases and J 1 base, leaving 13 bases between the germline ends. The CDR3 covers 16 residues.

This clonotype occurred a few times. The rearrangement links TRBV5-1 to TRBJ2-5; 10 bases are a match to TRBD2. The CDR3 sequence is 16 residues long. Trimming removed 0 bases from V and 2 bases from J; junction bases left unmatched: 4. Germline assignment: CDR1 SGHRS and CDR2 YFSETQ. The CDR3 DNA reads as TGCGCCAGCAGCTTGGAAGCGGGAGGGGGGCAAGAGACCCAGTACTTC. It translates to CASSLEAGGGQETQYF.

This clonotype was seen a few times. The chain links TRBV25-1 to TRBJ2-2, with unresolved D. V was cut by 0 bases and J by 4 bases, with 12 bases left in between. CDR1 is MGHDK, CDR2 SYGVNS, per germline. The CDR3 is 16 residues long. CDR3 sequence reads: CASSEYLGRGTGELFF. In DNA, the CDR3 is TGTGCCAGCAGTGAATATCTCGGACGAGGCACCGGGGAGCTGTTTTTT.

This chain connects TRBV7-3 to TRBJ1-1; no clear D. V was trimmed by 5 bases and J by 5 bases, leaving 12 bases between them. Germline CDR1 SGHTA, CDR2 FQGTGA. CDR3 size: 13 residues. DNA of the CDR3: TGTGCCAGCAGCCCTTCAGGTAGAACTGAAGCTTTCTTT. Its translation: CASSPSGRTEAFF.

This clonotype was counted a few times. The V call is TRBV4-3, the J call TRBJ2-5; tentatively, D is TRBD2 (5 bases). The CDR3 spans 16 residues. Germline V CDR1 and CDR2: LGHNA, YSLEER. Trimming removed 0 bases from V and 7 bases from J, with 18 bases in between. CDR3 in DNA: TGCGCCAGCAGCCAAGATCTCCTCGGAGGCCCAGGGACCCAGTACTTC. Its translation: CASSQDLLGGPGTQYF.

This clonotype appeared a few times. V and J are TRBV5-6 and TRBJ2-7; D remains ambiguous. CDR1 and CDR2 (germline): SGHDT, YYEEEE. The CDR3 has 14 residues. The V end lost 3 bases, the J end lost 2 bases, and 12 bases lay between the germline ends. CDR3 coding DNA: TGTGCCAGCAGCTCCAAGACAAGGACCTACGAGCAGTACTTC. Its protein is CASSSKTRTYEQYF.

This chain connects TRBV29-1 to TRBJ1-2, with TRBD1 matching over 11 bases. The CDR3 totals 14 residues. The V gene end was trimmed by 0 bases and the J gene end by 8 bases; junction bases not matched to a gene: 5. Germline V gene lookup returns CDR1 SQVTM and CDR2 ANQGSEA. The DNA for the CDR3 is TGCAGCGTTGAAGATGGGGACAGGGGGTACGGCTACACCTTC. This translates into CSVEDGDRGYGYTF.

The rearrangement links TRBV30 to TRBJ2-3, with D tentatively TRBD1 (5 bases). Germline V lookup: CDR1 GTSNPN, CDR2 SVGIG (reference sequence). Trimming removed 5 bases at V and 1 base at J, with 10 bases between. This CDR3 comprises 13 residues. DNA of the CDR3: TGTGCCTGGGGACACGCACGCACAGATACGCAGTATTTT. It yields the protein CAWGHARTDTQYF.

This chain links TRBV6-2 or TRBV6-3 with TRBJ1-2; D uncertain. The V end lost 5 bases, the J end lost 1 base, and 8 bases lay between the germline ends. This CDR3 contains 13 residues. Germline CDR1 MNHEY, CDR2 SVGEGT. Here the CDR3 reads CASSQRDNYGYTF. DNA of the CDR3: TGTGCCAGCAGTCAGAGAGATAACTATGGCTACACCTTC.

J is TRBJ1-3 and V is TRBV6-2 or TRBV6-3, with no clear D. The CDR3 runs to 15 residues. Trimming took off 0 bases at V and 2 bases at J, with 8 bases between the two ends. Per the germline V gene, CDR1 is MNHEY and CDR2 is SVGEGT. The CDR3 DNA is TGTGCCAGCAGTTACTCGATCGCAGCTGGAAACACCATATATTTT. Encoded protein: CASSYSIAAGNTIYF.

This clonotype was observed at least ten times. This sequence joins TRBV9 and TRBJ2-1; D might be TRBD1 (6 bases). This CDR3 spans 13 amino acids. V was trimmed by 0 bases and J by 7 bases, leaving 8 bases between them. CDR1 is SGDLS and CDR2 is YYNGEE in the germline V gene. The CDR3 here is CASSVAGANEQFF. The CDR3 DNA is TGTGCCAGCAGCGTAGCAGGGGCGAATGAGCAGTTCTTC.

This clonotype was seen at least ten times. The rearrangement uses TRBV4-1 and TRBJ2-1; D is perhaps TRBD2 (5 bases). CDR1 is MGHRA and CDR2 is YSYEKL in the germline V gene. The CDR3 extends over 14 amino acids. Between the trimmed V and J ends, which lost 1 base and 4 bases, there was a span of 8 bases. CDR3 in amino acids: CASSQGTGYNEQFF. Written as DNA, the CDR3 is TGCGCCAGCAGCCAAGGCACGGGGTACAATGAGCAGTTCTTC.

This chain links TRBV28 with TRBJ2-1; 7 nucleotides match TRBD2. This CDR3 contains 14 residues. Germline CDR1 reads MDHEN; CDR2 reads SYDVKM. V shed 7 bases, J shed 8 bases, and the junction held 11 bases outside the gene matches. This chain's CDR3 is CASKAGELVHEQFF. In nucleotides, the CDR3 is TGTGCCAGCAAGGCGGGAGAGCTAGTGCATGAGCAGTTCTTC.

The genes are TRBV6-2 or TRBV6-3 and TRBJ1-2; D is ambiguous. Germline CDR1 MNHEY, CDR2 SVGEGT. There are 13 residues in the CDR3. The ends were cut back, 2 bases at V and 4 bases at J, with 8 bases in the middle. CDR3 residues: CASSYTSSYGYTF. CDR3 nucleotides: TGTGCCAGCAGTTACACGTCGAGCTATGGCTACACCTTC.

This clonotype was counted between two and nine times. The V gene is TRBV6-2 or TRBV6-3, the J gene TRBJ2-1; a weak D match, TRBD2 (5 bases). The V and J ends lost 2 bases and 0 bases respectively, with 8 bases between them. Germline-derived CDR1 and CDR2 are MNHEY and SVGEGT. The CDR3 runs to 15 residues. CDR3 amino acids: CASSYGESSYNEQFF. CDR3 in DNA: TGTGCCAGCAGTTACGGGGAGAGCTCCTACAATGAGCAGTTCTTC.

The chain is built from TRBV12-3 or TRBV12-4 and TRBJ1-6; D may be TRBD1 (5 bases). V gave up 8 bases and J gave up 5 bases, with 16 bases separating them. The CDR3 is 15 amino acids. CDR3 DNA: TGTGCCAGCCGCTCCGACTGGGGGGATAATTCACCCCTCCACTTT. This sequence encodes CASRSDWGDNSPLHF.

This clonotype was counted at least ten times. The V call is TRBV5-1, the J call TRBJ2-2; 12 bases map to TRBD1. Losses at the gene ends were 4 bases for V and 4 bases for J; bases not matched to a gene: 8. Germline V gene data show CDR1 as SGHRS and CDR2 as YFSETQ. The CDR3 spans 17 residues. As DNA, the CDR3 is TGCGCCAGCAGCCCGGGACAGGGGGCGCGGGTCACCGGGGAGCTGTTTTTT. It yields the protein CASSPGQGARVTGELFF.

This clonotype has at least ten counts. The J gene is TRBJ2-1, the V gene TRBV20-1, with D possibly called TRBD1 or TRBD2 (6 bases each). The germline V gene encodes CDR1 DFQATT and CDR2 SNEGSKA (reference sequence). This CDR3 contains 14 residues. V was trimmed by 6 bases and J by 7 bases, leaving 19 bases between them. The CDR3 coding sequence is TGCAGTGCCGGGGGAGGCCTTAGGGGGAATGAGCAGTTCTTC. It yields the protein CSAGGGLRGNEQFF.